This TCR beta chain was sequenced for a study of tumor-infiltrating lymphocytes in primary liver carcinoma. Notes on the study in general: Tumor-adjacent and tumor-blood pairs shared a smaller degree of overlap than tumor region pairs. Appearing in all five tumor regions was true of only about 8-24% of top clones.

Production of TCR beta cDNA used 500 ng total RNA together with a constant-region primer. ARM-PCR was slightly modified, and three nested multiplex PCR rounds with it gave rise to the TCR beta libraries. Researchers ran the first two PCR rounds for around 10 cycles each with TRBV1-TRBV30 forward primers and a C-beta reverse primer. TCRdb used MiXCR to reprocess the multiplex PCR reads, holding one entry per CDR3 protein. In the table there are some 120,000 distinct CDR3 sequences, about 59% of which are singletons. Remarks on this clonotype: Antigen unknown.

This CDR3 has 14 amino acids. Germline assignment: CDR1 SGHDN and CDR2 FVKESK. Trimming cost V 2 bases and J 7 bases, with 14 bases left between them. Co-extraction of both nucleic acids (RNA and DNA) used roughly 20-33 mg of unsorted bulk tissue. Tumor samples uniformly had over 85% viable tumor cells. Specimen: liver tumor tissue from sampling region 1. Subset denoted: tumor region T1, superior pole. The TCR originated in a woman aged 55-69 years with primary liver carcinoma and hepatitis B virus infection. The chain combines TRBV14 with TRBJ2-5; TRBD1 might be the D (5 bases). The CDR3 loop reads CASSQQGPRGTQYF. CDR3 DNA sequence: TGTGCCAGCAGCCAACAGGGCCCGAGAGGGACCCAGTACTTC.